This T cell receptor (beta chain) was documented in a study of cytomegalovirus exposure and HLA in healthy donors. Study results and limitations: Within an earlier analysis, most TCR beta V segments proved productive either about 87% or about 30% of the time.

The PCR used 60 Vbeta and 13 Jbeta primers. Assay used: immunoSEQ multiplex PCR; TCRdb lists only in-frame clones, some missing. In the table there are about 99,000 clones, around 9.1% of which are singletons. This clone was seen only a few times. Its antigen is as yet unknown. The CDR3 loop spans 13 amino acids. The J segment lost 0 bases and the V segment lost 8 bases, leaving 6 bases of the junction unmatched. The germline V gene has CDR1 SQVTM and CDR2 ANQGSEA. The sequence came from a man in his forties in good health and CMV-seropositive. The rearrangement links TRBV29-1 to TRBJ2-5; 7 nucleotides agree with TRBD2. Sequencing was performed on PBMCs. In DNA form, the CDR3 reads TGCAGCCTGAGCGGGACGTACCAAGAGACCCAGTACTTC. This sequence encodes CSLSGTYQETQYF.